The next 9 T cell receptor beta chains were all read from a single sample in a study of blood T cell repertoires in COVID-19. Assay: immunoSEQ multiplex PCR; the TCRdb copy retains only in-frame clones and omits some. The repertoire holds 300,000 to 400,000 clones, with roughly 87% as singletons. Material for sequencing was PBMCs or T cells enriched from blood (not recorded which). These receptors were collected from a woman between 25 and 40 years old who had recovered from COVID-19.

V gene TRBV2 combines with J gene TRBJ2-2; 7 bases are a match to TRBD1. Germline-derived CDR1 and CDR2 are SNHLY and FYNNEI. The CDR3 is 15 amino acids. V shed 6 bases and J 7 bases; nucleotides not matched to a gene: 11. The chain's CDR3 is CASSPLRGPGGELFF. CDR3 DNA sequence: TGTGCCAGCAGCCCTCTTAGGGGGCCTGGCGGGGAGCTGTTTTTT.

As for this clone: Other DNA sequences from this sample encode an identical CDR3 as well. This rearrangement joins TRBV12-3 or TRBV12-4 to TRBJ2-5; no reliable D call. Trimming cost V 5 bases and J 2 bases, with 3 bases left between them. The CDR3 spans 11 residues. This CDR3 reads CASSTQETQYF. The DNA for the CDR3 is TGTGCCAGCAGTACACAAGAGACCCAGTACTTC.

The chain uses TRBV30 and TRBJ1-3, with 8 bases identical to TRBD1. There are 14 residues in the CDR3. Looked up from germline, CDR1 is GTSNPN and CDR2 is SVGIG (reference sequence). The J segment lost 0 bases and the V segment lost 7 bases, leaving 5 bases of the junction unmatched. CDR3 DNA sequence: TGTGCCTTAGGACAGGGACTCTCTGGAAACACCATATATTTT. This encodes CALGQGLSGNTIYF. The whole variable domain, remainder taken from reference TRBV30 and TRBJ1-3, is SQTIHQWPATLVQPVGSPLSLECTVEGTSNPNLYWYRQAAGRGLQLLFYSVGIGQISSEVPQNLSASRPQDRQFILSSKKLLLSDSGFYLCALGQGLSGNTIYFGEGSWLTVV.

V and J are TRBV7-2 and TRBJ2-7; 9 bases agree with TRBD1. The germline V gene has CDR1 SGHTA and CDR2 FQGNSA. This CDR3 region has 17 residues. V lost 6 bases to trimming and J lost 2 bases; unmatched junction nucleotides: 14. Here the CDR3 reads CASSPFPIRQGAYEQYF. CDR3 bases: TGTGCCAGCAGTCCATTCCCCATCCGACAGGGGGCCTACGAGCAGTACTTC.

The rearrangement links TRBV7-2 to TRBJ2-1; D possibly corresponds to TRBD1 (6 bases). Trimming pared 1 base from V and 4 bases from J, leaving 11 bases between. The CDR3 spans 15 residues. CDR1 and CDR2 (germline): SGHTA, FQGNSA. CDR3 DNA: TGTGCCAGCAGCTTAGTAGGGGGAAGATACAATGAGCAGTTCTTC. Protein product: CASSLVGGRYNEQFF.

The V call is TRBV5-1, the J call TRBJ2-7, with 11 bases matching TRBD1. V shed 7 bases and J 7 bases; nucleotides not matched to a gene: 10. The germline V gene encodes CDR1 SGHRS and CDR2 YFSETQ. CDR3 length equals 14 residues. The CDR3 is CASGQGASLQEQYF. The CDR3 DNA is TGCGCCAGCGGACAGGGGGCCTCACTACAAGAGCAGTACTTC.

This sequence joins TRBV7-9 and TRBJ2-4; 9 bases are a match to TRBD1. Germline V lookup: CDR1 SEHNR, CDR2 FQNEAQ (reference sequence). V was pared by 1 base and J by 9 bases, with 7 bases of the junction left unmatched. CDR3 length: 15 amino acids. The CDR3 reads CASSLGTGGDGIQYF. CDR3 DNA: TGTGCCAGCAGCTTAGGAACAGGGGGCGACGGCATTCAGTACTTC.

The chain joins TRBV5-1 to TRBJ2-3, with a weak D call TRBD1 (5 bases). The CDR3 length is 18 residues. V lost 0 bases and J lost 1, with 18 bases in between. Germline CDR1 reads SGHRS; CDR2 reads YFSETQ. DNA for the CDR3: TGCGCCAGCAGCTTGGAACCCCAGGGAAATATCGGCACAGATACGCAGTATTTT. This translates into CASSLEPQGNIGTDTQYF.

This clone has only one observation. The chain recombines TRBV13 with TRBJ1-5; 8 nucleotides agree with TRBD1. V dropped 4 bases and J dropped 4; count of bases not matched to a gene: 3. The CDR3 extends over 14 amino acids. Germline V gene lookup returns CDR1 PRHDT and CDR2 FYEKMQ (reference sequence). The CDR3 is CASSSGTGNQPQHF. The CDR3 nucleotides are TGTGCCAGCAGCTCCGGGACAGGAAATCAGCCCCAGCATTTT. The whole variable domain, filled in from reference TRBV13 and TRBJ1-5, reads AAGVIQSPRHLIKEKRETATLKCYPIPRHDTVYWYQQGPGQDPQFLISFYEKMQSDKGSIPDRFSAQQFSDYHSELNMSSLELGDSALYFCASSSGTGNQPQHFGDGTRLSIL.